This TCR beta chain comes out of a study of OX40 agonist ivuxolimab in advanced cancers. Across the study: The dose of intravenous ivuxolimab that patients received every 2 weeks ranged from 0.01 to 10 mg/kg. Previous treatment with anti-PD-1, anti-PD-L1 or anti-CTLA-4 therapy was allowed; 35% to 50% had received some. Among those enrolled, mean age was 60 years (range about 23 to 80) and over 70% were male.

Broader study findings: Both CD4+ and CD8+ T cell populations in blood had undergone clonal expansion by week 6 at 0.1 to 3.0 mg/kg.

Sequencing was performed with immunoSEQ multiplex PCR; in TCRdb, only in-frame clones are kept and a portion is missing. Among 49,000 or so clones listed, more than 85% were seen once. As regards this clone: The antigen remains unidentified.

Germline CDR1 SGHVS, CDR2 FNYEAQ. CDR3 length: 16 amino acids. J was trimmed by 8 bases and V by 1 base; bases with no gene match: 8. Source: CD4+ or CD8+ T cells sorted from blood, taken in a trial of the OX40 agonist ivuxolimab. The rearrangement uses TRBV7-6 and TRBJ2-2, with 9 bases matching TRBD2. This TCR was sampled from an adult with an advanced solid tumor such as melanoma, head and neck, liver or kidney cancer. The DNA of the CDR3 is TGTGCCAGCAGCTTAGTTGGGACTAGCTTTTCAGGGGAGCTGTTTTTT. This sequence encodes CASSLVGTSFSGELFF.